Sequencing of this T cell receptor beta chain was carried out in a study of CXCR3-negative and CXCR3-positive naive CD8 T cells. A word on this clonotype: Its antigen is currently unknown.

Germline V gene lookup returns CDR1 MDHEN and CDR2 SYDVKM. The CDR3 has 16 residues. All CD8+ T cell subsets were sorted in triplicate at roughly 280,000 cells each. The authors gated naive CD8+ T cells as CD45RO-CCR7+CD27+CD95-. In preparing the TRB cDNA libraries, 5' RACE with UMI labels was used. Each CDR3 protein gets one entry in TCRdb, which reprocessed the 5' RACE reads and gives no DNA. The sample includes about 62,000 distinct CDR3 sequences. Whole-study results and caveats: Diversity was high in both naive subsets and much lower in memory cells. Cryopreservation partially decreased CXCR3 expression, and most assays used fresh PBMCs.

Sequencing was carried out using naive CXCR3- CD8+ T cells from blood. Subset described: CD45RO-CCR7+CD27+CD95- naive CD8+ T cells lacking CXCR3 (TNR3-). The genes are TRBV28 and TRBJ2-1; there is no DNA to check the TCRdb D call of TRBD1. This TCR came from a human donor in good health. Some clones in this sample may be carry-over from other donors' samples. The CDR3 is CASSLSDRILYNEQFF. The full variable domain, completed using reference TRBV28 and TRBJ2-1, is DVKVTQSSRYLVKRTGEKVFLECVQDMDHENMFWYRQDPGLGLRLIYFSYDVKMKEKGDIPEGYSVSREKKERFSLILESASTNQTSMYLCASSLSDRILYNEQFFGPGTRLTVL.